The 8 T cell receptor beta chains below were found in one sample sequenced in a study of response to subunit inactivated influenza vaccine. TCRdb itself ran the RT-PCR reads through MiXCR, one entry per CDR3 protein. The sample contains hundreds of thousands of distinct CDR3 sequences, around 11% of which appear only once. These sequences were also reported in another study, on T cells expressing NK-cell markers. That paper adds: Making the TCR beta cDNA relied on 5'RACE template switching with UMIs.

Material: PBMCs from blood, obtained on the day of vaccination. These receptors were collected from a man aged 50 to 59 who received an inactivated influenza vaccine.

J is TRBJ2-5 and V is TRBV25-1, with 7 bases that match TRBD2. Germline CDR1 reads MGHDK; CDR2 reads SYGVNS. This CDR3 is 15 amino acids long. Germline trimming cut 7 bases from V and 3 bases from J; bases unmatched to any gene: 11. The CDR3 DNA sequence: TGTGCCAGCACGTCCTGGGCTAGCGGAAAAGAGACCCAGTACTTC. Protein product: CASTSWASGKETQYF.

The CDR3 sequence: CAIRTVPTGEQYF. DNA of the CDR3: TGTGCCATCAGGACAGTCCCTACGGGCGAGCAGTACTTC. The chain carries TRBV10-3 and TRBJ2-7, with D perhaps TRBD1 (5 bases). Germline V gene lookup returns CDR1 ENHRY and CDR2 SYGVKD. V lost 6 bases and J 6 bases, leaving 15 bases between the germline ends. The CDR3 runs to 13 residues.

The rearrangement uses TRBV12-3 or TRBV12-4 and TRBJ2-5, with 8 bases identical to TRBD2. The CDR3 loop spans 13 amino acids. V was clipped by 6 bases and J by 3 bases; unmatched bases: 3. As DNA, the CDR3 is TGTGCCAGCAGCGGACTAGCAAAAGAGACCCAGTACTTC. Its protein product is CASSGLAKETQYF.

CDR3 coding DNA: TGTGCCAGCAGCCTTCAAGGTGGCGGGGAGCTGTTTTTT. It yields the protein CASSLQGGGELFF. V and J are TRBV3-1 and TRBJ2-2; D is unresolved. From germline, CDR1 is LGHDT and CDR2 YNNKEL (reference sequence). V lost 4 bases to trimming and J lost 7 bases, with 10 bases between them. The CDR3 contains 13 residues.

This clonotype was detected many times. V usage is TRBV12-3 or TRBV12-4 and J usage is TRBJ2-7, with D tentatively TRBD2 (5 bases). The ends were cut back, 3 bases at V and 2 bases at J, with 11 bases in the middle. The CDR3 has 14 amino acids. The DNA for the CDR3 is TGTGCCAGCAGTTTTCTTGCGGGTACCTACGAGCAGTACTTC. Its protein is CASSFLAGTYEQYF.

Many counts were recorded for this clonotype. The rearrangement links TRBV20-1 to TRBJ1-6; 10 bases are a match to TRBD1. Germline CDR1 and CDR2: DFQATT and SNEGSKA (reference sequence). This CDR3 contains 15 residues. Trimming at V came to 2 bases and at J to 9 bases, leaving 7 bases not matched to a gene. DNA of the CDR3: TGCAGTGCTAGAACAGGACAGGGGGAAGTTTCACCCCTCCACTTT. This gives the protein CSARTGQGEVSPLHF.

This clonotype came up a few times. V usage is TRBV3-1 and J usage is TRBJ2-7; D remains ambiguous. V lost 4 bases and J lost 0, with 10 bases in between. The CDR3 covers 14 residues. Germline-derived CDR1 and CDR2 are LGHDT and YNNKEL (reference sequence). DNA of the CDR3: TGTGCCAGCAGCCGGGCAGCAAGCTCCTACGAGCAGTACTTC. It codes for CASSRAASSYEQYF.

This clonotype was observed a few times. This chain joins TRBV30 and TRBJ2-3; D gene ambiguous. The CDR3 totals 12 residues. Trimming stripped 2 bases from V and 2 bases from J, with 5 bases between. From germline, CDR1 is GTSNPN and CDR2 SVGIG (reference sequence). CDR3 residues: CAWSFATDTQYF. The CDR3 coding sequence is TGTGCCTGGAGTTTTGCCACAGATACGCAGTATTTT.